This T cell receptor beta chain originates from a study of cytomegalovirus exposure and HLA in healthy donors. Study-wide results and caveats: In a later analysis, TCR beta V- and J-gene trimming showed a link to a missense DCLRE1C variant. Presence/absence results assume similar sequencing depth per donor, which may not hold.

It was with 60 Vbeta and 13 Jbeta primers that the PCR ran. Clones were read by immunoSEQ multiplex PCR, and TCRdb kept only the in-frame ones, dropping some. The table lists about 110,000 clones, roughly 80% of them singletons. This CDR3 has 16 amino acids. CDR1 is MGHRA and CDR2 is YSYEKL in the germline V gene. J lost 5 bases, V lost 4 bases, and 7 bases had no gene match. Remarks on this clone: Its antigen is currently unknown.

The V gene is TRBV4-1, the J gene TRBJ1-6; 8 bases are a match to TRBD1. Sequenced input: PBMCs. The TCR was taken from a man in his thirties or forties in good health and CMV-seropositive. CDR3 DNA: TGCGCCAGCAGCCTCGTAAGGACAGGGAATAATTCACCCCTCCACTTT. Translating it yields CASSLVRTGNNSPLHF.